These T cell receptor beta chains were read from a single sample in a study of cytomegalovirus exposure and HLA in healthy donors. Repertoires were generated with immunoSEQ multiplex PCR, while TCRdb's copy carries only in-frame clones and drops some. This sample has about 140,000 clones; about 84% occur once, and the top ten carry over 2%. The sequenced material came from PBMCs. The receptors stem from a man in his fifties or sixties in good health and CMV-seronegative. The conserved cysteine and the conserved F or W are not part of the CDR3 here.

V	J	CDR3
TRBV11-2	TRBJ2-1	ASSAGTRWQF
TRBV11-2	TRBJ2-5	ASSLEFNFQETQY
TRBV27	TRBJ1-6	ASSLGTGRSPLH
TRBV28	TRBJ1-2	ASSPPGGASGYGYT
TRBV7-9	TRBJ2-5	ASSNGQGSGTQY
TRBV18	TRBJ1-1	ASSPRESTGYFKGTEAF
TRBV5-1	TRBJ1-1	ASSLILGGTEAF
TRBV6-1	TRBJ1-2	ASTLASGNNYGYT
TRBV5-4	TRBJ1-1	ASAMGGNTEAF
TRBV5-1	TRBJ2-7	ASSLQGPPYEQY
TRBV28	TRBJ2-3	ASSLMGSGGPADTQY
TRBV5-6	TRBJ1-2	ASSRTGNGYT
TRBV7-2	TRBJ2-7	ASSLPRDRGEEQY
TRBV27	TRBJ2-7	ASSKETGTGGHDEQY
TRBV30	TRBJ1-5	AVAGGAPNQPQH
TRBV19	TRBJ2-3	ASSMQSDTQY
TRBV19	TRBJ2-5	ASRDRAGQETQY
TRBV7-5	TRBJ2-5	ARSFGGRETQY
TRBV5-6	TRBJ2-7	ASSLSGLARGNSQY
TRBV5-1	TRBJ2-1	ASSTLDRGYNEQF
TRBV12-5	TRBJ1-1	ASGPGQGLTEAF
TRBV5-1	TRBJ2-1	ASAGLAGINEQF
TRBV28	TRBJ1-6	ASSLPTDSPLH
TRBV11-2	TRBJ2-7	ASSLTSASYEQY
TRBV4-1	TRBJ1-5	ASSHHPGQGAQPQH
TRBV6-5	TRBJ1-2	ASSYSPGGHYGYT
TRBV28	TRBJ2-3	ASSPSPISTDTQY
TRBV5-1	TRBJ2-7	ASSQGRVSYEQY
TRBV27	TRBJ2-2	ASRLAGGRTGELF
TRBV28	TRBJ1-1	ASSPIRKNTEAF
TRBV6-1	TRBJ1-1	ASSLGVNTEAF
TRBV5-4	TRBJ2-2	ASSLERGFRGELF
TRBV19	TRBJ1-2	ASSIDRSGNYGYT
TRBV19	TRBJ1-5	ASSPPGSNQPQH
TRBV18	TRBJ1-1	ASSPPGTGTINTEAF
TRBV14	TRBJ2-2	ASSQDSRAGELF
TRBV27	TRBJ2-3	ASSSTGDTQY
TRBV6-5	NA	ASRSPGQSPYEQY
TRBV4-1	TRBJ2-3	ASSQDGGRAPDTQY
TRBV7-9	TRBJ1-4	ASSLDQGTYEKLF
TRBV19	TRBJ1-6	ASSTLTGLLSPLH
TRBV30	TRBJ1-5	AWSSGNSNQPQH
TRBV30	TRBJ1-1	AWNEIEAF
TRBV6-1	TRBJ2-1	ASSGNGRHYNEQF
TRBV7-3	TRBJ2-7	ASSPAGGSPHEQY
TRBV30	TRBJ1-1	AWSVNSNTEAF
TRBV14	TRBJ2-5	ASSQDMGSETQY
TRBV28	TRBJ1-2	ASSHPGGYT
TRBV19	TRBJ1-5	ASSRAGGAYQPQH
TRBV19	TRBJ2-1	ASRGGLAGNEQF
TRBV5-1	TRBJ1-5	ASSLGAGRDQPQH
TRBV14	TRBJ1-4	ASSQKTPSVYNEKLF
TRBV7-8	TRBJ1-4	ASSLGTATNEKLF
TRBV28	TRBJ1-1	ASKFTETQAEAF
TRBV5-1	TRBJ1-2	ASSAQGNYGYT
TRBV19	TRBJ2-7	ASTPTGTGTYEQY
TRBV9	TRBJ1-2	ASSVEAANNYGYT